Included here is one T cell receptor beta chain sequence, with context. The data belong to a study of cytomegalovirus exposure and HLA in healthy donors. Germline values: CDR1 MNHEY, CDR2 SVGAGI. There are 15 residues in the CDR3. V was clipped by 7 bases and J by 2 bases; unmatched bases: 8. PCR amplification relied on 60 Vbeta primers (plus 13 Jbeta primers). Generated by immunoSEQ multiplex PCR, the TCRdb table keeps only in-frame clones and is missing some. Seen here are about 67,000 clones, about four fifths observed once, and the top ten hold roughly 4%. Donors likely had unrecorded immune exposures despite being nominally healthy when sampled.

Sequenced material: PBMCs. This receptor was obtained from a woman between 25 and 40 years old in good health and CMV-seronegative. The chain joins TRBV6-5 to TRBJ2-1; TRBD1 matches at 7 bases. This chain's CDR3 is CASTRDSIPYNEQFF. CDR3 coding DNA: TGTGCCAGCACCCGGGACAGCATCCCCTACAATGAGCAGTTCTTC.